What follows are 32 T cell receptor beta chains derived from one specimen sequenced in a study of cytomegalovirus exposure and HLA in healthy donors. The primer mix had 60 Vbeta and 13 Jbeta primers. Sequencing used immunoSEQ multiplex PCR; TCRdb keeps in-frame clones, though not all of them. The table has about 37,000 clones, 82% seen once. Sequenced input: PBMCs. Receptors originate from a woman aged 18-29 years in good health and CMV-seropositive.

A few counts support this clone. The V call is TRBV5-6, the J call TRBJ1-6; D is unclear. Trimming removed 4 bases from V and 5 bases from J, with 13 bases in between. CDR3 length: 15 residues. In germline, CDR1 is SGHDT, CDR2 YYEEEE. DNA for the CDR3: TGTGCCAGCAGCCGACGGGAGACGAATAATTCACCCCTCCACTTT. This gives the protein CASSRRETNNSPLHF.

The chain is built from TRBV4-3 and TRBJ2-7; D is possibly TRBD1 (6 bases). Germline V gives CDR1 LGHNA, CDR2 YSLEER. The CDR3 runs to 15 residues. Trimming shortened V by 0 bases and J by 1 base, and 10 bases separated the two germline ends. The CDR3 region has the DNA TGCGCCAGCAGCCAAGAGGCCAGGGGATCCTACGAGCAGTACTTC. This gives the protein CASSQEARGSYEQYF.

The rearrangement uses TRBV30 and TRBJ1-2; 7 positions match TRBD1. V was pared by 0 bases and J by 2 bases, with 6 bases of the junction left unmatched. From germline, CDR1 is GTSNPN and CDR2 SVGIG (reference sequence). This CDR3 is built from 15 residues. CDR3 nucleotides: TGTGCCTGGAGTGTAGCCCCAGGGGGGAACTATGGCTACACCTTC. The encoded protein is CAWSVAPGGNYGYTF.

The rearrangement links TRBV10-2 to TRBJ1-4; no clear D gene. Germline CDR1 and CDR2: WSHSY and SAAADI. This CDR3 has 15 residues. Trimming stripped 6 bases from V and 0 bases from J, with 11 bases between. CDR3 nucleotide sequence: TGCGCCAGCAGGTTAGACTTCGCAACTAATGAAAAACTGTTTTTT. It encodes CASRLDFATNEKLFF.

This clone was picked up a small number of times. This chain uses TRBV7-9 with TRBJ1-6, with a weak D call TRBD1 (6 bases). This CDR3 region has 16 residues. V was pared by 5 bases and J by 5 bases, with 16 bases between. CDR1 SEHNR and CDR2 FQNEAQ come from the germline V gene (reference sequence). The CDR3 DNA sequence: TGTGCCAGCAGCCTAACTCAGGGGACGAATAATTCACCCCTCCACTTT. Its translation is CASSLTQGTNNSPLHF.

The chain uses TRBV27 and TRBJ2-1, with TRBD2 matching 10 bases. V gave up 2 bases and J gave up 12 bases; unmatched junction bases: 4. From germline, CDR1 is MNHEY and CDR2 SMNVEV (reference sequence). This CDR3 region has 13 residues. CDR3 sequence: CASSLNPSGGQFF. CDR3 in DNA: TGTGCCAGCAGTTTAAACCCTAGCGGGGGGCAGTTCTTC.

The V gene is TRBV5-4, the J gene TRBJ1-1; a weak D match, TRBD1 (5 bases). V was pared by 3 bases and J by 3 bases, with 15 bases between. The germline CDR1 and CDR2 sequences are SGHNT and YYREEE (reference sequence). CDR3 length: 15 residues. The CDR3 bases are TGTGCCAGCAGCTGGGGACCGGAGGGGTACACTGAAGCTTTCTTT. Translation: CASSWGPEGYTEAFF. Full variable domain (outside the CDR3, taken from reference TRBV5-4 and TRBJ1-1): ETGVTQSPTHLIKTRGQQVTLRCSSQSGHNTVSWYQQALGQGPQFIFQYYREEENGRGNFPPRFSGLQFPNYSSELNVNALELDDSALYLCASSWGPEGYTEAFFGQGTRLTVV.

The gene calls are TRBV15 and TRBJ2-1; the D gene is possibly TRBD2 (6 bases). The V and J ends lost 3 bases and 2 bases respectively, with 17 bases between them. This CDR3 has 17 residues. Germline V CDR1 and CDR2: LNHNV, YYDKDF (reference sequence). The CDR3 bases are TGTGCCACCAGCAGTCCAGTACGGCGGGGAACCTACAATGAGCAGTTCTTC. As protein: CATSSPVRRGTYNEQFF.

The chain joins TRBV11-2 to TRBJ2-2; TRBD1 matches 7 bases. J lost 2 bases, V lost 3 bases, and 6 bases had no gene match. CDR1 is SGHAT and CDR2 is FQNNGV in the germline V gene. The CDR3 extends over 16 amino acids. Here the CDR3 DNA reads TGTGCCAGCAGCTTCGACGGGACAGCTAACACCGGGGAGCTGTTTTTT. Translation: CASSFDGTANTGELFF. The full variable domain, completed using reference TRBV11-2 and TRBJ2-2, is EAGVAQSPRYKIIEKRQSVAFWCNPISGHATLYWYQQILGQGPKLLIQFQNNGVVDDSQLPKDRFSAERLKGVDSTLKIQPAKLEDSAVYLCASSFDGTANTGELFFGEGSRLTVL.

The rearrangement uses TRBV5-1 and TRBJ2-5; 8 positions match TRBD2. TRBJ2-7 explains the end of the DNA better; the J call may be wrong. The germline CDR1 and CDR2 sequences are SGHRS and YFSETQ. The CDR3 is made up of 15 amino acids. The CDR3 nucleotides read TGCGCCAGCAGCCTCGGGGGGGTGGGTAGCTACGAGCAGTACTTC. It codes for CASSLGGVGSYEQYF.

In regard to this clone: At one end, the junction sequence differs from germline, possibly due to a read error. The chain has TRBV7-9 and TRBJ2-1; 7 nucleotides line up with TRBD1. The CDR3 sequence is 16 residues long. Germline V lookup: CDR1 SEHNR, CDR2 FQNEAQ (reference sequence). CDR3 DNA sequence: TGTTCCAGCAGCTTAGGGTCGACAGGGTTCGGCAATGAGCAGTTCTTC. Protein: CSSSLGSTGFGNEQFF.

This CDR3 is CASSQGLASNNEQFF. DNA for the CDR3: TGTGCCAGCAGCCAGGGACTAGCCTCGAACAATGAGCAGTTCTTC. The rearrangement links TRBV11-2 to TRBJ2-1; 9 bases are shared with TRBD2. Germline V CDR1 and CDR2: SGHAT, FQNNGV. V dropped 5 bases and J dropped 5; count of bases not matched to a gene: 7. This CDR3 has 15 residues.

V gene TRBV5-4 combines with J gene TRBJ1-1; tentatively, D is TRBD1 (6 bases). Germline CDR1 SGHNT, CDR2 YYREEE (reference sequence). There are 14 residues in the CDR3. Trimming took off 2 bases at V and 6 bases at J, with 14 bases between the two ends. The CDR3 DNA reads TGTGCCAGCAGCTTTTTGAGGGGGAGTCCTGAAGCTTTCTTT. Protein sequence: CASSFLRGSPEAFF.

The chain recombines TRBV4-2 with TRBJ2-5; a weak D match, TRBD2 (7 bases). The germline V gene has CDR1 LGHNA and CDR2 YNFKEQ. The CDR3 extends over 17 amino acids. Trimming took off 0 bases at V and 4 bases at J, with 18 bases between the two ends. CDR3 sequence reads: CASSQELAGARGETQYF. The CDR3 DNA is TGTGCCAGCAGCCAAGAATTGGCGGGGGCCAGAGGAGAGACCCAGTACTTC.

The rearrangement links TRBV19 to TRBJ1-5; 7 bases are a match to TRBD1. CDR3 length equals 16 residues. Germline CDR1 and CDR2: LNHDA and SQIVND (reference sequence). V lost 9 bases to trimming and J lost 5 bases; unmatched junction nucleotides: 16. The CDR3, as DNA: TGTGCCAGCAGATCACTGGCGGGACAGTGGGATCAGCCCCAGCATTTT. Residues: CASRSLAGQWDQPQHF.

CDR3 DNA sequence: TGTGCCAGCAGACCGGGACAGGGGGCCTTCTACGAGCAGTACTTC. It specifies CASRPGQGAFYEQYF. This chain joins TRBV28 and TRBJ2-7; 12 nucleotides line up with TRBD1. This CDR3 contains 15 residues. Germline CDR1 is MDHEN and CDR2 is SYDVKM. Trimming at V came to 6 bases and at J to 3 bases, leaving 6 bases not matched to a gene. Filled out from reference TRBV28 and TRBJ2-7, the complete variable domain reads DVKVTQSSRYLVKRTGEKVFLECVQDMDHENMFWYRQDPGLGLRLIYFSYDVKMKEKGDIPEGYSVSREKKERFSLILESASTNQTSMYLCASRPGQGAFYEQYFGPGTRLTVT.

The chain's CDR3 is CASTHPAGGRYEQYF. The CDR3 DNA reads TGTGCCAGCACCCACCCGGCGGGGGGGCGATACGAGCAGTACTTC. V and J are TRBV21-1 and TRBJ2-7; the table gives TRBD2 as D, unverified against the DNA. TRBV21-1 is labeled a pseudogene. CDR3 length: 15 residues.

The J gene is TRBJ2-1, the V gene TRBV7-3; the match to TRBD2 covers 14 bases. This CDR3 has 16 residues. The V segment lost 5 bases and the J segment 6 bases; nucleotides outside the gene matches: 6. Germline V gene data show CDR1 as SGHTA and CDR2 as FQGTGA. The CDR3 nucleotides read TGTGCCAGCAGCGACCCAGGGACTAGCGGGAGCAATGAGCAGTTCTTC. Translated, it gives CASSDPGTSGSNEQFF.

This chain uses TRBV27 with TRBJ2-3, with 13 nucleotides matching TRBD2. Germline loops: CDR1 MNHEY, CDR2 SMNVEV (reference sequence). V was pared by 6 bases and J by 4 bases, with 4 bases of the junction left unmatched. The CDR3 loop spans 15 amino acids. The CDR3 DNA follows: TGTGCCAGCAGGTCCGGGACTAGCGGGGCAGATACGCAGTATTTT. Translation: CASRSGTSGADTQYF.

This clone appeared a single time. Other DNA sequences in the sample encode the same CDR3. The V gene is TRBV18, the J gene TRBJ1-1; a weak D match, TRBD1 (5 bases). Trimming cost V 6 bases and J 1 base, with 12 bases left between them. Germline V gene sequence: CDR1 KGHSH, CDR2 LQKENI. CDR3 length: 14 amino acids. CDR3 residues: CASSSRGGNTEAFF. The CDR3 DNA reads as TGTGCCAGCTCGTCACGGGGGGGGAACACTGAAGCTTTCTTT.

The rearrangement joins TRBV28 to TRBJ2-7; 9 bases are shared with TRBD2. CDR3 length: 14 amino acids. Germline V gene sequence: CDR1 MDHEN, CDR2 SYDVKM. The junction had 14 bases not matched to a gene; V was cut back by 10 bases and J by 7 bases. This chain's CDR3 is CATLPGLARDEQYF. The CDR3 nucleotides are TGTGCCACCCTCCCCGGACTAGCGCGAGATGAGCAGTACTTC.

The chain uses TRBV14 and TRBJ1-4; TRBD1 might be the D (5 bases). The CDR3 sequence is 15 residues long. The germline V gene encodes CDR1 SGHDN and CDR2 FVKESK. V was cut by 6 bases and J by 4 bases, with 15 bases left in between. The CDR3 reads CASSPGDRVNEKLFF. The CDR3 nucleotides are TGTGCCAGCAGTCCAGGCGACAGAGTTAATGAAAAACTGTTTTTT.

V gene TRBV19 combines with J gene TRBJ2-3; 7 nucleotides line up with TRBD1. Germline assignment: CDR1 LNHDA and CDR2 SQIVND (reference sequence). The trim removed 4 bases at V and 2 bases at J, leaving 3 bases unmatched. The CDR3 sequence is 14 residues long. This chain's CDR3 is CASSTQGDTDTQYF. The CDR3 DNA is TGTGCCAGTAGTACTCAGGGGGACACAGATACGCAGTATTTT.

This clone was seen only a few times. The V gene is TRBV27, the J gene TRBJ1-2; possible D gene TRBD1, 6 bases. Trimming took 5 bases from V and 4 from J, leaving 11 bases between them. CDR1 is MNHEY and CDR2 is SMNVEV in the germline V gene (reference sequence). The CDR3 is 13 amino acids. The CDR3 DNA follows: TGTGCCAGCAGTCTCGGACAGACCTATGGCTACACCTTC. Its translation: CASSLGQTYGYTF.

The rearrangement uses TRBV18 and TRBJ2-1, with 7 bases that match TRBD2. CDR1 is KGHSH, CDR2 LQKENI, per germline. V gave up 3 bases and J gave up 0 bases; unmatched junction bases: 8. CDR3 length equals 17 residues. DNA for the CDR3: TGTGCCAGCTCACCGCCGGGCGGGGGAAGCTCCTACAATGAGCAGTTCTTC. It encodes CASSPPGGGSSYNEQFF.

The gene calls are TRBV5-6 and TRBJ2-1; D is unresolved. This CDR3 region has 17 residues. Germline V CDR1 and CDR2: SGHDT, YYEEEE. Deletions cut 3 bases from V and 5 bases from J, with 21 bases between. In nucleotides, the CDR3 is TGTGCCAGCAGCTGGCTCCCCCTAGATCCAGAGAACAATGAGCAGTTCTTC. Its translation is CASSWLPLDPENNEQFF. The full variable domain, its missing parts supplied by reference TRBV5-6 and TRBJ2-1, is DAGVTQSPTHLIKTRGQQVTLRCSPKSGHDTVSWYQQALGQGPQFIFQYYEEEERQRGNFPDRFSGHQFPNYSSELNVNALLLGDSALYLCASSWLPLDPENNEQFFGPGTRLTVL.

In nucleotides, the CDR3 is TGTGCCAGCAGCGTAGGAGGGGGGGCGGAAGCTTTCTTT. This gives the protein CASSVGGGAEAFF. The J gene is TRBJ1-1, the V gene TRBV9; tentatively, D is TRBD1 (6 bases). Trimming removed 0 bases at V and 8 bases at J, with 11 bases between. The CDR3 is made up of 13 amino acids. Germline values: CDR1 SGDLS, CDR2 YYNGEE. Drawing the rest from reference TRBV9 and TRBJ1-1, the complete variable domain is DSGVTQTPKHLITATGQRVTLRCSPRSGDLSVYWYQQSLDQGLQFLIQYYNGEERAKGNILERFSAQQFPDLHSELNLSSLELGDSALYFCASSVGGGAEAFFGQGTRLTVV.

The chain links TRBV6-5 to TRBJ1-1; D gene unclear. V was clipped by 7 bases and J by 1 base, with 7 bases between them. This CDR3 is built from 12 residues. Per germline, CDR1 MNHEY and CDR2 SVGAGI. CDR3 region: CASKDTNTEAFF. The CDR3 nucleotides are TGTGCCAGCAAAGACACGAACACTGAAGCTTTCTTT.

V gene TRBV9 combines with J gene TRBJ2-1, with D tentatively TRBD1 (7 bases). V was trimmed by 3 bases and J by 2 bases, leaving 9 bases between them. Per the germline V gene, CDR1 is SGDLS and CDR2 is YYNGEE. The CDR3 extends over 14 amino acids. The CDR3, as DNA: TGTGCCAGCAGCGGCGGGACAGCCTACAATGAGCAGTTCTTC. Its translation is CASSGGTAYNEQFF.

A remark on this clone: The junction does not match germline at one end; this may be a read error. This sequence joins TRBV7-9 and TRBJ2-1, with a weak D call TRBD2 (5 bases). Germline CDR1 SEHNR, CDR2 FQNEAQ (reference sequence). The CDR3 consists of 16 residues. Here the CDR3 reads CSSSSGLGGLNLGQFF. The CDR3 nucleotides are TGTTCCAGCAGCAGTGGCCTTGGAGGTCTTAACCTGGGGCAGTTCTTC.

This chain links TRBV9 with TRBJ2-3; TRBD2 matches at 9 bases. Trimming removed 5 bases from V and 6 bases from J; junction bases left unmatched: 7. The germline CDR1 and CDR2 sequences are SGDLS and YYNGEE. The CDR3 runs to 14 residues. The CDR3 nucleotides are TGTGCCAGCAGGAGCCTAGCGGGGATGGATACGCAGTATTTT. Amino acids: CASRSLAGMDTQYF.

This sequence joins TRBV19 and TRBJ1-5; 8 positions match TRBD1. Trimming took 9 bases from V and 2 from J; bases not matched to a gene: 3. The germline V gene encodes CDR1 LNHDA and CDR2 SQIVND (reference sequence). The CDR3 extends over 13 amino acids. The CDR3 here is CASRRGRNQPQHF. The CDR3 coding sequence is TGTGCCAGCCGCAGGGGGCGCAATCAGCCCCAGCATTTT.